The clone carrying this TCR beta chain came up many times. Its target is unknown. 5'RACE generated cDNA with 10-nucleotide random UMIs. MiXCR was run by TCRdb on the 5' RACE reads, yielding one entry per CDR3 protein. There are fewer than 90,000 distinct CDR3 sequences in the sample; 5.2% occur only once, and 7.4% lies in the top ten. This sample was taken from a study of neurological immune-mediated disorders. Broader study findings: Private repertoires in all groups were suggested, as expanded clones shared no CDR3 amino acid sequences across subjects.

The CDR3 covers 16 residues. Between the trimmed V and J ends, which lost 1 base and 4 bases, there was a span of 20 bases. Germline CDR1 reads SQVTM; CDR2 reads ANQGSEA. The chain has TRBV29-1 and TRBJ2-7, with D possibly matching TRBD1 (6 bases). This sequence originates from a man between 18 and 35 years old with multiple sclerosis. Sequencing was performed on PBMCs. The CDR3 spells CSVEGSWQGQAYEQYF. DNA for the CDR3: TGCAGCGTTGAAGGTTCATGGCAGGGACAAGCGTACGAGCAGTACTTC.